One and the same sample provided the 19 T cell receptor beta chains below, sequenced in a study of blood T cell repertoires in COVID-19. Repertoires were generated with immunoSEQ multiplex PCR, while TCRdb's copy carries only in-frame clones and drops some. Altogether approximately 210,000 clones are present, around 88% being singletons, with the ten largest covering roughly 2.9%. The specimen was peripheral blood. These receptors came from a man aged 50 or older with active or convalescent COVID-19.

The V call is TRBV27, the J call TRBJ2-5; a weak D match, TRBD1 (6 bases). Germline V lookup: CDR1 MNHEY, CDR2 SMNVEV (reference sequence). The CDR3 is 14 residues long. V was clipped by 5 bases and J by 5 bases, with 15 bases between them. The CDR3 loop reads CASSRSLQGETQYF. The DNA for the CDR3 is TGTGCCAGCAGTCGGAGTCTTCAGGGGGAGACCCAGTACTTC.

The chain carries TRBV6-6 and TRBJ1-6; 9 nucleotides match TRBD1. V lost 8 bases, J lost 7 bases, and 6 bases stayed unmatched. From germline, CDR1 is MNHNY and CDR2 SVGAGI (reference sequence). This CDR3 has 14 amino acids. In nucleotides, the CDR3 is TGTGCCAGCGGTTCGACAGGGGGGAATTCACCCCTCCACTTT. It is translated as CASGSTGGNSPLHF.

The rearrangement joins TRBV19 to TRBJ2-7, with TRBD1 matching over 11 bases. CDR3 length: 14 amino acids. The V gene end was trimmed by 7 bases and the J gene end by 5 bases; junction bases not matched to a gene: 7. Germline V lookup: CDR1 LNHDA, CDR2 SQIVND (reference sequence). For the CDR3, the DNA is TGTGCCAGTAACCCCCGGACAGGGGGCCACGAGCAGTACTTC. Translated: CASNPRTGGHEQYF.

CDR3 loop: CASTIEHEQFF. DNA for the CDR3: TGTGCCAGCACCATTGAGCATGAGCAGTTCTTC. The chain has TRBV28 and TRBJ2-1; no definite D call. Trimming pared 7 bases from V and 8 bases from J, leaving 9 bases between. Germline V lookup: CDR1 MDHEN, CDR2 SYDVKM. The CDR3 runs to 11 residues.

This clone was recorded once. This chain's CDR3 is CASSLARQNSPLHF. As DNA, the CDR3 is TGTGCCAGCAGCTTGGCCCGACAGAATTCACCCCTCCACTTT. The rearrangement uses TRBV5-4 and TRBJ1-6, with D perhaps matching TRBD1 (5 bases). The CDR3 covers 14 residues. Trimming took 0 bases from V and 7 from J, leaving 8 bases between them. CDR1 and CDR2 from the germline V gene are SGHNT and YYREEE (reference sequence).

The rearrangement links TRBV20-1 to TRBJ1-2; D is ambiguous. Germline V gene sequence: CDR1 DFQATT, CDR2 SNEGSKA (reference sequence). There are 10 residues in the CDR3. V gave up 6 bases and J gave up 5 bases, with 7 bases separating them. This CDR3 is CSAARYGYTF. The DNA of the CDR3 is TGCAGTGCCGCGAGATATGGCTACACCTTC.

The chain employs TRBV5-6 and TRBJ1-2; 8 bases map to TRBD1. The V gene end was trimmed by 0 bases and the J gene end by 6 bases; junction bases not matched to a gene: 10. The CDR3 contains 16 residues. The germline CDR1 and CDR2 sequences are SGHDT and YYEEEE. DNA for the CDR3: TGTGCCAGCAGCTTGGTAGTTGGAGCGGGACAGGATGGCTACACCTTC. Protein sequence: CASSLVVGAGQDGYTF.

The chain joins TRBV19 to TRBJ2-2; D perhaps matches TRBD2 (5 bases). The germline gives CDR1 LNHDA, CDR2 SQIVND (reference sequence). V was cut by 5 bases and J by 4 bases, with 14 bases left in between. CDR3 length: 15 residues. Here the CDR3 reads CASSPRAGGTGELFF. CDR3 bases: TGTGCCAGTAGTCCTCGGGCTGGAGGCACCGGGGAGCTGTTTTTT.

A few counts support this clone. The V call is TRBV5-4, the J call TRBJ2-2; 8 nucleotides match TRBD1. The CDR3 has 14 amino acids. CDR1 is SGHNT, CDR2 YYREEE, per germline (reference sequence). V shed 4 bases, J shed 6 bases, and the junction held 5 bases outside the gene matches. DNA of the CDR3: TGTGCCAGCAGCCAACCAGGGGGCCCCGGGGAGCTGTTTTTT. As protein: CASSQPGGPGELFF.

The chain employs TRBV15 and TRBJ2-5, with no clear D. The ends were cut back, 3 bases at V and 2 bases at J, with 13 bases in the middle. The germline CDR1 and CDR2 sequences are LNHNV and YYDKDF (reference sequence). The CDR3 runs 15 residues. CDR3 sequence reads: CATSRAVADQETQYF. The CDR3 region has the DNA TGTGCCACCAGCAGGGCAGTCGCAGATCAAGAGACCCAGTACTTC.

The rearrangement links TRBV23-1 to TRBJ1-2; maybe TRBD1 (5 bases). TRBV23-1 is reported as an ORF; its role is uncertain. There are 14 residues in the CDR3. Trimming left V 7 bases short and J 3 bases short, with 15 bases between. CDR3 loop: CASIPRGHHYGYTF. CDR3 coding DNA: TGCGCCAGCATCCCAAGGGGCCATCACTATGGCTACACCTTC.

This clone was seen just once. The chain joins TRBV5-1 to TRBJ2-1, with 13 bases matching TRBD2. Trimming removed 4 bases from V and 12 bases from J; junction bases left unmatched: 7. CDR3 length: 14 amino acids. The V gene's germline CDR1 is SGHRS and CDR2 YFSETQ. CDR3 DNA sequence: TGCGCCAGCAGCCCCGGGACTAGCGGGATCGCGCAGTTCTTC. Amino acid sequence: CASSPGTSGIAQFF.

The chain couples TRBV21-1 to TRBJ1-2; the table's D call, TRBD1, was not checked against the DNA. TRBV21-1 is a pseudogene locus. The CDR3 length is 14 residues. The CDR3 DNA reads as TGTGCCAGCACCGAGACAGGGGAATATGGCGGCTACACCTTC. Protein: CASTETGEYGGYTF.

This chain uses TRBV19 with TRBJ2-2; D is perhaps TRBD2 (6 bases). With 4 bases removed from V and 3 bases from J, the gap between germline ends came to 9 bases. The CDR3 sequence is 14 residues long. Germline values: CDR1 LNHDA, CDR2 SQIVND (reference sequence). CDR3 DNA sequence: TGTGCCAGTAGTAGGATAGCGGACACCGGGGAGCTGTTTTTT. It yields the protein CASSRIADTGELFF. The whole variable domain, filled in from reference TRBV19 and TRBJ2-2, reads DGGITQSPKYLFRKEGQNVTLSCEQNLNHDAMYWYRQDPGQGLRLIYYSQIVNDFQKGDIAEGYSVSREKKESFPLTVTSAQKNPTAFYLCASSRIADTGELFFGEGSRLTVL.

The chain is built from TRBV25-1 and TRBJ1-5, with TRBD1 identical over 9 bases. The trim removed 8 bases at V and 5 bases at J, leaving 7 bases unmatched. Germline assignment: CDR1 MGHDK and CDR2 SYGVNS. The CDR3 covers 14 residues. CDR3 region: CASSGTGMHQPQHF. DNA of the CDR3: TGTGCCAGCTCCGGGACAGGGATGCATCAGCCCCAGCATTTT.

The chain uses TRBV4-1 and TRBJ2-5; 7 bases fit TRBD2. Losses at the gene ends were 1 base for V and 2 bases for J; bases not matched to a gene: 7. The germline gives CDR1 MGHRA, CDR2 YSYEKL. The CDR3 covers 16 residues. The CDR3 here is CASSQASGKGQETQYF. CDR3 coding DNA: TGCGCCAGCAGCCAAGCCAGCGGGAAAGGTCAAGAGACCCAGTACTTC.

J is TRBJ1-2 and V is TRBV7-2, with 8 bases fitting TRBD1. Germline V gene sequence: CDR1 SGHTA, CDR2 FQGNSA. V shed 2 bases and J 4 bases; nucleotides not matched to a gene: 3. The CDR3 totals 14 residues. The CDR3 loop reads CASSLQGATYGYTF. CDR3 in DNA: TGTGCCAGCAGCTTACAGGGGGCTACCTATGGCTACACCTTC.

This chain connects TRBV5-1 to TRBJ1-2; D perhaps matches TRBD1 (6 bases). Deletions cut 2 bases from V and 6 bases from J, with 11 bases between. Per germline, CDR1 SGHRS and CDR2 YFSETQ. The CDR3 has 13 amino acids. The chain's CDR3 is CASSFRGTNGYTF. CDR3 bases: TGCGCCAGCAGCTTCAGGGGAACTAATGGCTACACCTTC.

This chain connects TRBV5-5 to TRBJ1-1; possible D gene TRBD1, 6 bases. V lost 2 bases, J lost 0 bases, and 11 bases lay in between. CDR1 SGHKS and CDR2 YYEKEE come from the germline V gene (reference sequence). The CDR3 has 15 residues. CDR3 loop: CASSLSDSLNTEAFF. CDR3 in DNA: TGTGCCAGCAGCTTATCGGACAGCCTGAACACTGAAGCTTTCTTT.